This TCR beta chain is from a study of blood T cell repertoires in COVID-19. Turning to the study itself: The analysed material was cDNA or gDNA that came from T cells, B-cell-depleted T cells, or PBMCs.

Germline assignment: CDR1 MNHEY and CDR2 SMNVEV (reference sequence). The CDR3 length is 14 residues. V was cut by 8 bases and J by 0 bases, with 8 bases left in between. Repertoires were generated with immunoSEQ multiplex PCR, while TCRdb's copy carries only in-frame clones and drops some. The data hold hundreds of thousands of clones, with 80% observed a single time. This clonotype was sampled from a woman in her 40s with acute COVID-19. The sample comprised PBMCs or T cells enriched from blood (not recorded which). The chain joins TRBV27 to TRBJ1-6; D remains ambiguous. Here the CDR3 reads CASGSRSYNSPLHF. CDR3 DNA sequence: TGTGCCAGCGGTAGTCGCTCCTATAATTCACCCCTCCACTTT.